The sequence of this TCR beta chain was determined in a study of blood T cells in healthy people across ages (dated by TCRdb to 2015 to 2017). Background on the whole study: Template switching captured roughly one uniquely barcoded TCR beta cDNA molecule per two T cells in model experiments. To track age-related changes in TCR beta repertoire diversity, the study relied on deep sequencing normalized with unique cDNA molecular identifiers. Four age groups were formed from the donors: young (average approximately 15 years), middle-aged (less than 40), aged (around 68) and long-lived (82). To avoid experimental bias, donors of different ages were distributed randomly across sequencing lanes. The study analyzed two additional independent replicas of 1 million unique cDNA reads from the same blood draw for two donors, one aged 18 to 29 and one aged 80 or older. Study-wide findings and limitations: Observed TCR beta diversity per million T cells fell roughly linearly with age, and a significant reduction was already apparent by age about 38. Since profiling was done on bulk unsorted PBMCs, naive and antigen-experienced compartments could not be conclusively compared. Compared with the aged group, the long-lived group had more naive CD4+ T cells, fewer expanded clones and increased TCR diversity, a pattern suggesting age selection. Because the CMV infection status of the donors was unknown, age-related changes in expanded clonotypes may potentially have been confounded. The percentage of naive T cells measured by flow cytometry correlated strongly with observed TCR beta diversity. Estimates of total diversity based on one million sequenced T cells were regarded as lower bounds and as underestimates.

Library preparation was by 5' RACE. TCRdb names Illumina HiSeq 2500 as the instrument used. A second roughly 6 to 12 cycle PCR used a sample-barcoded 5' primer and a J-beta primer mix. A unique molecular identifier was introduced onto each TCR beta cDNA molecule by a template-switch 5' adaptor carrying 12 random nucleotides. At least 2.5 million CDR3-containing paired-end reads were obtained from each sample. First-strand cDNA synthesis was performed from all RNA using the Mint cDNA synthesis kit, with priming by a TRBC-specific oligonucleotide. All cDNA was treated with uracil-DNA glycosylase and then went through a first 18-cycle PCR with the universal primers M1SS and BC2_uni_R. The paper's data handling went like this. For normalization, 1 million high-quality reads, each with a distinct molecular identifier, were randomly selected from each sample. Reads with shared molecular identifiers were discarded instead of being binned into consensus sequences. MiTCR, with a Q25 quality threshold and the strictest error-elimination algorithm, was used for CDR3 identification, clonotype clustering and error correction. A nonparametric unseen species model with Euler transformation was used to estimate lower-bound total TCR beta diversity. The public sequencing data were trimmed at Q25 with fastp and processed into clonotypes with MiXCR by TCRdb, which kept only in-frame beta chains. Duplicate CDR3 protein sequences are folded into a single record with the most common DNA and genes. The V and J calls were determined by TCRdb, not by the authors. The sample table records some 710,000 distinct CDR3 sequences; 20% to 25% of these occur just once. In total, the top ten clones hold about 22% of the sample.

This clonotype was counted between two and nine times. No cognate antigen has been identified for it. Within one base of it there is no much larger clone, and no base qualities were kept. The donors were roughly 40 Caucasian individuals from Russia, aged 6 to 90 years, who were systemically healthy. Approximately 9.3 milliliters of peripheral blood were collected from each donor into EDTA-treated Vacutainer tubes. Ficoll-Paque density-gradient centrifugation was used to isolate PBMCs, with at least 6.5 million per sample. Total RNA was extracted from PBMCs with Trizol reagent, with at least 6 micrograms obtained per sample. Naive CD45RAhigh/CD27high T cell percentages were measured by flow cytometry on a PBMC aliquot from every donor. Compared with germline, V lacks 6 bases and J lacks 2 bases; bases without a gene match: 6. Including cysteine and phenylalanine, the CDR3 has 15 amino acids. Left in the record is the CDR3 DNA by itself, 45 bases read in frame from the first base. In the germline V gene, CDR1 corresponds to KGHSH and CDR2 to LQKENI.

The receptor's source is an older man in good health. The chain was built from TRBV18 and TRBJ2-1, with 8 bases in between that match TRBD1. The sample comprised blood. Read as DNA, the sequence is TGTGCCAGCTCCACAGGGGGAGGCACCTACAATGAGCAGTTCTTC. Its translation is CASSTGGGTYNEQFF. Beyond the CDR3, the reference TRBV18 and TRBJ2-1 genes provide the residues; the full variable domain reads: NAGVMQNPRHLVRRRGQEARLRCSPMKGHSHVYWYRQLPEEGLKFMVYLQKENIIDESGMPKERFSAEFPKEGPSILRIQQVVRGDSAAYFCASSTGGGTYNEQFFGPGTRLTVL.